The present TCR beta chain was sequenced within a study of T cells in Graves' hyperthyroidism and ophthalmopathy. Study conclusions and caveats: In blood, most of the thyroid clonotypes expanded above 0.001 were also present. Ophthalmopathy was told apart from stable hyperthyroidism by a 13 V-J model.

Concerning this clonotype: The target antigen is unknown.

Germline CDR1 reads LNHDA; CDR2 reads SQIVND (reference sequence). The ends were cut back, 3 bases at V and 3 bases at J, with 8 bases in the middle. The CDR3 sequence is 13 residues long. TCR beta CDR3 regions were amplified from RNA transcripts. Initially, a first-round RT-PCR of the TCR CDR3 employed the HTBI primer set. TCRdb ran MiXCR on the multiplex PCR reads and lists one entry per CDR3 protein. The sample records 750,000 to 900,000 distinct CDR3 sequences, 38% being singletons. The rearrangement links TRBV19 to TRBJ2-5, with D tentatively TRBD1 or TRBD2 (5 bases each). Sample: blood. The clonotype was recovered from a man younger than 35 with Graves' hyperthyroidism. The CDR3, as DNA: TGTGCCAGTAGTATCGGGGCCGAAGAGACCCAGTACTTC. This gives the protein CASSIGAEETQYF.